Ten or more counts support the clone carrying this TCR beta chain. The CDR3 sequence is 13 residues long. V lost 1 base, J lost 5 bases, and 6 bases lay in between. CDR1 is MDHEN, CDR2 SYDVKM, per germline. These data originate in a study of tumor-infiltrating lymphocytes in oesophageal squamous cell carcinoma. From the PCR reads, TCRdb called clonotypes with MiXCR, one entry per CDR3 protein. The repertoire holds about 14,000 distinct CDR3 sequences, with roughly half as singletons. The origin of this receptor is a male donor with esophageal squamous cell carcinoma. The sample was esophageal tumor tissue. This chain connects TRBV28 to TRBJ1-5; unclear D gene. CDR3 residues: CASSLSAYQPQHF. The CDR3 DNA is TGTGCCAGCAGTTTATCAGCTTATCAGCCCCAGCATTTT.